Listed below are T cell receptor beta chains from one sample, sequenced in a study of control samples from healthy donors and cancer patients. Generated by immunoSEQ multiplex PCR, the TCRdb table keeps only in-frame clones and is missing some. Among under 70,000 clones listed, about nine tenths were seen once. Sample: PBMCs. Every receptor here comes from a man aged 60 to 75 with head and neck cancer. Each CDR3 is given with its conserved first and last residue. The D gene is left open where the match is weak. For some rows the clone size is stated as once, few or many, or as a class when expanded; others skip it.

d_call: .; j_call: TRBJ1-5; v_call: TRBV7-8; clone_size: .; cdr3_nt: TGTGCCAGCAGCTTAACGGGGAATCAGCCCCAGCATTTT; cdr3_aa: CASSLTGNQPQHF
d_call: TRBD1; j_call: TRBJ1-5; v_call: TRBV28; clone_size: once; cdr3_nt: TGTGCCGGCAGTTTCCTCCGACAGGGACGTAATCAGCCCCAGCATTTT; cdr3_aa: CAGSFLRQGRNQPQHF
d_call: .; j_call: TRBJ2-1; v_call: TRBV29-1; clone_size: .; cdr3_nt: TGCAGCGTTGAAGAAGGGGGGAACAATGAGCAGTTCTTC; cdr3_aa: CSVEEGGNNEQFF
d_call: .; j_call: TRBJ1-2; v_call: TRBV7-8; clone_size: .; cdr3_nt: TGTGCCAGCAGCTTAGGGGGAACAATCGGGACCCCTGGCTATGGCTACACCTTC; cdr3_aa: CASSLGGTIGTPGYGYTF
d_call: TRBD2; j_call: TRBJ2-1; v_call: TRBV19; clone_size: .; cdr3_nt: TGTGCCAGCAAAAGGTGGGCGGGAGGAGTAGGGAATGAGCAGTTCTTC; cdr3_aa: CASKRWAGGVGNEQFF
d_call: TRBD1; j_call: TRBJ1-1; v_call: TRBV5-4; clone_size: .; cdr3_nt: TGTGCCAGAGGATCAGGGGGGAACACTGAAGCTTTCTTT; cdr3_aa: CARGSGGNTEAFF
d_call: .; j_call: TRBJ1-6; v_call: TRBV9; clone_size: .; cdr3_nt: TGTGCCAGCAGCGAATTTCGGGAGGGAATCTCACCCCTCCACTTT; cdr3_aa: CASSEFREGISPLHF
d_call: .; j_call: TRBJ2-1; v_call: TRBV5-1; clone_size: .; cdr3_nt: TGCGCCAGCACCCCTGCGGGGAACAATGAGCAGTTCTTC; cdr3_aa: CASTPAGNNEQFF
d_call: .; j_call: TRBJ1-2; v_call: TRBV2; clone_size: medium-sized; cdr3_nt: TGTGCCAGCAGTGAAGTAACAATCTACACCTTC; cdr3_aa: CASSEVTIYTF
d_call: .; j_call: TRBJ2-1; v_call: TRBV18; clone_size: .; cdr3_nt: TGTGCCAGCTCACCACGAGCGGACAATGAGCAGTTCTTC; cdr3_aa: CASSPRADNEQFF
d_call: .; j_call: TRBJ1-5; v_call: TRBV6-6; clone_size: .; cdr3_nt: TGTGCCGCCAGGGGAGATACAGTTCGGCCCCAGCATTTT; cdr3_aa: CAARGDTVRPQHF
d_call: .; j_call: TRBJ2-3; v_call: TRBV13; clone_size: .; cdr3_nt: TGTGCCAGCAAGGTCTTCGACGGGACCACAGATACGCAGTATTTT; cdr3_aa: CASKVFDGTTDTQYF
d_call: .; j_call: TRBJ1-1; v_call: TRBV28; clone_size: .; cdr3_nt: TGTGCCAGCAGTCTAGGGCGCATCGAAGCTTTCTTT; cdr3_aa: CASSLGRIEAFF
d_call: TRBD1; j_call: TRBJ2-3; v_call: TRBV4-1; clone_size: .; cdr3_nt: TGCGCCAGCAGCCAAGTAACAGGGGGCATGGGTACGCAGTATTTT; cdr3_aa: CASSQVTGGMGTQYF
d_call: TRBD1; j_call: TRBJ1-2; v_call: TRBV6-2/TRBV6-3; clone_size: .; cdr3_nt: TGTGCCAGCAGTTACTCACCGGGACAGAACTATGGCTACACCTTC; cdr3_aa: CASSYSPGQNYGYTF